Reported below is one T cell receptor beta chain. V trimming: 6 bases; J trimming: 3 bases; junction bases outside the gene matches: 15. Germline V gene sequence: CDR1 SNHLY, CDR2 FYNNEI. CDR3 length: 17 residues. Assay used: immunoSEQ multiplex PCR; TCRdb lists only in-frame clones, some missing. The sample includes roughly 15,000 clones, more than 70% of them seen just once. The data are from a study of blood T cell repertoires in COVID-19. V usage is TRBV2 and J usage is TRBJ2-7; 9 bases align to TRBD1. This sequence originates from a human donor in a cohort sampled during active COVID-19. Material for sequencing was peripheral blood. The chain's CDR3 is CASRKAGWRTGDYEQYF. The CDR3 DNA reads TGTGCCAGCAGGAAAGCGGGGTGGAGGACAGGGGACTACGAGCAGTACTTC.